Listed here are 22 T cell receptor beta chains from one sample, sequenced in a study of CD8+CD57+ T cells in acquired aplastic anemia. Both TCR beta VDJ combination and CDR3 sequence profiling were carried out. Genomic DNA was the template for this profiling. TCRdb independently ran MiXCR on the reads; one entry per CDR3 protein. The sample lists a few hundred thousand distinct CDR3 sequences; roughly 80% were seen once. Selection for sequencing was limited to patients who had shown CD8+CD57+ cell expansion by flow cytometry. The sequenced sample consisted of sorted CD4+, CD8+, or CD8+CD57+ T cells (not recorded which) from PBMCs. The receptors come from a human donor with aplastic anemia.

This clonotype was detected only once. No conserved phenylalanine or tryptophan is present at the end of the CDR3, so a read error is the likely explanation. The DNA is omitted, as the CDR3 cannot be located on it reliably, and the CDR3 follows TCRdb's listing. The chain has TRBV2 and TRBJ1-1; TRBD1 is the table's D call, not checked against the DNA. The CDR3 region is 16 residues in length, termini included. Per germline, CDR1 SNHLY and CDR2 FYNNEI. CDR3 sequence: CASREPGQAYERYVGL.

This clonotype was recorded a few times. The genes are TRBV7-9 and TRBJ2-1, with no clear D. The V end lost 2 bases, the J end lost 5 bases, and 7 bases lay between the germline ends. This CDR3 has 13 residues. Germline CDR1 SEHNR, CDR2 FQNEAQ (reference sequence). The CDR3 DNA reads as TGTGCCAGCAGCTTAATGGGGAACAATGAGCAGTTCTTC. This translates into CASSLMGNNEQFF.

A word on this clonotype: Since the CDR3 does not end with the conserved phenylalanine or tryptophan, this likely comes from a read error. No DNA is shown, since the ends of the CDR3 on it are uncertain; the CDR3 is the one TCRdb lists. CDR3 in amino acids: CASSQGAGRGSPLLL. V is TRBV7-4 and J is TRBJ1-6; the D call TRBD1 from the table was never checked on the DNA. Germline CDR1 and CDR2: SGHVT and SQSDAQ. 15 amino acids form the CDR3, both terminal residues included.

The chain recombines TRBV11-2 with TRBJ2-3, with TRBD1 as a possible D gene (6 bases). Per the germline V gene, CDR1 is SGHAT and CDR2 is FQNNGV. CDR3 length: 15 residues. V gave up 1 base and J gave up 5 bases, with 13 bases separating them. The CDR3, as DNA: TGTGCCAGCAGCTTAGGTACCAGGGGAATAGATACGCAGTATTTT. This sequence encodes CASSLGTRGIDTQYF. The full variable domain, in which reference TRBV11-2 and TRBJ2-3 provide the parts outside the CDR3, is EAGVAQSPRYKIIEKRQSVAFWCNPISGHATLYWYQQILGQGPKLLIQFQNNGVVDDSQLPKDRFSAERLKGVDSTLKIQPAKLEDSAVYLCASSLGTRGIDTQYFGPGTRLTVL.

The V and J genes are TRBV2 and TRBJ2-3; D perhaps matches TRBD2 (6 bases). This CDR3 spans 14 amino acids. The germline CDR1 and CDR2 sequences are SNHLY and FYNNEI. V was pared by 6 bases and J by 12 bases, with 22 bases between. The CDR3 sequence: CASSLADSPEPQYF. The CDR3 DNA sequence: TGTGCCAGCAGCTTAGCGGATAGCCCCGAGCCCCAGTATTTT.

This clonotype was seen a handful of times. V is TRBV29-1 and J is TRBJ2-1, with 8 bases matching TRBD1. J gave up 1 base and V 4 bases, and 3 bases lay outside the gene matches. Germline V gene sequence: CDR1 SQVTM, CDR2 ANQGSEA. The CDR3 extends over 14 amino acids. CDR3 nucleotides: TGCAGCGTTGGGAGACAGGGGTCCTACAATGAGCAGTTCTTC. Its protein is CSVGRQGSYNEQFF.

The chain links TRBV7-9 to TRBJ2-7; 9 bases map to TRBD2. Germline values: CDR1 SEHNR, CDR2 FQNEAQ (reference sequence). V shed 3 bases and J 4 bases; nucleotides not matched to a gene: 16. This CDR3 comprises 18 residues. The CDR3 loop reads CASSFHRSGGTDEYEQYV. CDR3 DNA sequence: TGTGCCAGCAGCTTTCATAGAAGCGGGGGGACCGATGAGTACGAGCAGTACGTC.

The gene calls are TRBV4-1 and TRBJ1-2; D gene uncertain. From germline, CDR1 is MGHRA and CDR2 YSYEKL. Trimming removed 9 bases at V and 3 bases at J, with 17 bases between. This CDR3 has 14 amino acids. The CDR3, as DNA: TGCGCCAGGAGTCTCGGGTACACCGACTATGGCTACACCTTC. Protein product: CARSLGYTDYGYTF.

The chain recombines TRBV7-6 with TRBJ2-3; D not certain. Between the trimmed V and J ends, which lost 3 bases and 15 bases, there was a span of 22 bases. The CDR3 contains 14 residues. Germline CDR1 and CDR2: SGHVS and FNYEAQ. The CDR3 loop reads CASSLDASADSTYF. The CDR3 nucleotides are TGTGCCAGCAGCTTGGACGCGAGCGCCGATAGCACATATTTT.

This chain joins TRBV25-1 and TRBJ2-2; D gene unclear. The ends were cut back, 6 bases at V and 4 bases at J, with 12 bases in the middle. The V gene's germline CDR1 is MGHDK and CDR2 SYGVNS. This CDR3 is 14 amino acids long. In DNA, the CDR3 is TGTGCCAGCAGGGTGTGGGTGCTCACCGGGGAGCTGTTTTTT. It is translated as CASRVWVLTGELFF.

With respect to this clonotype: The junction and the germline gene differ at one end; a read error may be behind it. V usage is TRBV7-2 and J usage is TRBJ1-2; 7 nucleotides agree with TRBD1. Germline loops: CDR1 SGHTA, CDR2 FQGNSA. This CDR3 is built from 14 residues. The CDR3 DNA follows: TGTGCCAGCAGCTTGGGAGGGGGCGCCGACTATTGCAACTTC. It specifies CASSLGGGADYCNF.

This clonotype was recorded once. The chain uses TRBV11-2 and TRBJ1-2, with D perhaps TRBD1 (6 bases). The CDR3 length is 16 residues. Germline lookup yields CDR1 SGHAT and CDR2 FQNNGV. Deletions cut 5 bases from V and 4 bases from J, with 20 bases between. CDR3 in DNA: TGTGCCAGCAGCCCCCTGAGGGGGGGGCGCGGCTATGGCTACACCTTC. It is translated as CASSPLRGGRGYGYTF.

The chain has TRBV7-2 and TRBJ1-6; D perhaps matches TRBD1 (6 bases). V was shortened by 6 bases and J by 7 bases, with 13 bases between the two germline ends. The length of the CDR3 is 14 residues. Germline-derived CDR1 and CDR2 are SGHTA and FQGNSA. CDR3 loop: CASSSAGGNSPLHF. The CDR3 nucleotides are TGTGCCAGCAGTTCAGCGGGGGGCAATTCACCCCTCCACTTT.

The V and J genes are TRBV7-2 and TRBJ2-3; maybe TRBD1 (6 bases). Per germline, CDR1 SGHTA and CDR2 FQGNSA. The length of the CDR3 is 14 residues. V lost 3 bases to trimming and J lost 14 bases, with 21 bases between them. The chain's CDR3 is CASSFHADRTALYF. The CDR3 nucleotides read TGTGCCAGCAGCTTTCATGCAGACCGGACAGCGCTGTATTTT. Looking up the rest from reference TRBV7-2 and TRBJ2-3 gives the full variable domain: GAGVSQSPSNKVTEKGKDVELRCDPISGHTALYWYRQSLGQGLEFLIYFQGNSAPDKSGLPSDRFSAERTGGSVSTLTIQRTQQEDSAVYLCASSFHADRTALYFGPGTRLTVL.

The rearrangement links TRBV9 to TRBJ1-6; tentative D call: TRBD1 (6 bases). Germline CDR1 SGDLS, CDR2 YYNGEE. The CDR3 length is 16 residues. V shed 7 bases and J shed 14 bases, with 28 bases lying between them. The CDR3 reads CASGGAGDIQYSALHF. CDR3 coding DNA: TGTGCCAGCGGAGGAGCTGGGGACATTCAGTACTCCGCCCTCCACTTT.

Concerning this clonotype: One end of the junction fails to match germline, which may point to a read error. V is TRBV5-1 and J is TRBJ2-7; D gene uncertain. Germline CDR1 SGHRS, CDR2 YFSETQ. CDR3 length: 16 amino acids. CDR3 in amino acids: CASSVISVATSYEQYF. The CDR3 nucleotides read TGTGCCAGCAGCGTAATCAGCGTGGCCACCTCCTACGAGCAGTACTTC. Together with reference TRBV5-1 and TRBJ2-7, the CDR3 gives the full variable domain: KAGVTQTPRYLIKTRGQQVTLSCSPISGHRSVSWYQQTPGQGLQFLFEYFSETQRNKGNFPGRFSGRQFSNSRSEMNVSTLELGDSALYLCASSVISVATSYEQYFGPGTRLTVT.

V gene TRBV9 combines with J gene TRBJ2-7, with 7 bases aligning to TRBD2. The germline V gene has CDR1 SGDLS and CDR2 YYNGEE. The V segment lost 5 bases and the J segment 7 bases; nucleotides outside the gene matches: 15. The CDR3 spans 15 residues. The CDR3 protein is CASSDEAGNTGEQYF. DNA of the CDR3: TGTGCCAGCAGTGATGAAGCGGGGAACACCGGGGAGCAGTACTTC.

The chain links TRBV7-3 to TRBJ2-1; TRBD2 matches at 7 bases. Germline-derived CDR1 and CDR2 are SGHTA and FQGTGA. There are 16 residues in the CDR3. The junction had 19 bases not matched to a gene; V was cut back by 6 bases and J by 11 bases. The CDR3 is CASSYSGSWVRNQQFF. In DNA, the CDR3 is TGTGCCAGCAGTTATAGCGGGTCTTGGGTACGGAACCAGCAGTTCTTC.

Concerning this clonotype: The junction does not match germline at one end; this may be a read error. The chain recombines TRBV9 with TRBJ2-3; the D call may be TRBD1 or TRBD2 (6 bases each). The CDR3 runs 15 residues. Germline assignment: CDR1 SGDLS and CDR2 YYNGEE. The CDR3 nucleotides are TGCGCCAGCAGCCTGTGGAGGGGGAATGCAGATACGCAGTATTTT. The encoded protein is CASSLWRGNADTQYF.

This clonotype has a handful of counts. The junction shows a germline mismatch at one end, possibly a read error. The J gene is TRBJ2-3, the V gene TRBV15; maybe TRBD2 (5 bases). The CDR3 contains 14 residues. Germline CDR1 reads LNHNV; CDR2 reads YYDKDF (reference sequence). CDR3 loop: CATSRARGHDTQYF. As DNA, the CDR3 is TGTGCCACCAGCAGAGCGAGAGGGCACGATACCCAGTATTTT. The whole variable domain, filled in from reference TRBV15 and TRBJ2-3, reads DAMVIQNPRYQVTQFGKPVTLSCSQTLNHNVMYWYQQKSSQAPKLLFHYYDKDFNNEADTPDNFQSRRPNTSFCFLDIRSPGLGDTAMYLCATSRARGHDTQYFGPGTRLTVL.

Concerning this clonotype: One end of the junction is discordant with germline, which a read error may explain. The chain links TRBV2 to TRBJ2-3; a weak D match, TRBD2 (7 bases). Germline V gene data show CDR1 as SNHLY and CDR2 as FYNNEI. This CDR3 has 14 residues. The CDR3 sequence is CASGKGGGPTTQFF. DNA of the CDR3: TGTGCCAGCGGAAAAGGGGGGGGTCCCACTACACAGTTCTTT. Full variable domain (outside the CDR3, taken from reference TRBV2 and TRBJ2-3): EPEVTQTPSHQVTQMGQEVILRCVPISNHLYFYWYRQILGQKVEFLVSFYNNEISEKSEIFDDQFSVERPDGSNFTLKIRSTKLEDSAMYFCASGKGGGPTTQFFGPGTRLTVL.

This clonotype is a singleton in its sample. This sequence joins TRBV7-2 and TRBJ1-2, with D unresolved. The CDR3 runs 13 residues. Germline V gives CDR1 SGHTA, CDR2 FQGNSA. Trimming shortened V by 5 bases and J by 6 bases, and 13 bases separated the two germline ends. The CDR3 DNA follows: TGTGCCAGCAGCATAAAAGCCGGCGATGGCTACACCTTC. It translates to CASSIKAGDGYTF.